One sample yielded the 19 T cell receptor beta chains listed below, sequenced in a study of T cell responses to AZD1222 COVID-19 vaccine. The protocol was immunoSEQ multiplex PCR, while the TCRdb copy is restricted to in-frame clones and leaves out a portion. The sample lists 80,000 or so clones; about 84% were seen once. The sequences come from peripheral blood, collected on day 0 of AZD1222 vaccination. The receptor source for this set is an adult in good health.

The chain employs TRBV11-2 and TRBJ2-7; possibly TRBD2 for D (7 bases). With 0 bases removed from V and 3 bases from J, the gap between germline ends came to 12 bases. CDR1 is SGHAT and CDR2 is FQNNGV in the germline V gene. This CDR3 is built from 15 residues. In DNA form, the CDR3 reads TGTGCCAGCAGCTTAGAGGGGGGGCTTAACTACGAGCAGTACTTC. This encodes CASSLEGGLNYEQYF.

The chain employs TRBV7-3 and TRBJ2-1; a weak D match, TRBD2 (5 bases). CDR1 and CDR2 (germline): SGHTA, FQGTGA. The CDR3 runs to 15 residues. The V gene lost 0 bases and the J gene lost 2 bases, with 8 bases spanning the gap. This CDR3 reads CASSLTGLAYNEQFF. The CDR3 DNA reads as TGTGCCAGCAGCTTAACCGGACTGGCCTACAATGAGCAGTTCTTC.

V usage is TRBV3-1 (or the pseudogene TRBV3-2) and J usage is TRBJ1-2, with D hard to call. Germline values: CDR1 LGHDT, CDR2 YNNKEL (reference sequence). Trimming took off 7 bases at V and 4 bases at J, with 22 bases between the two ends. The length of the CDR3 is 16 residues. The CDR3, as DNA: TGTGCCAGCACCCTATCCTCGACCCGGGATCTCTATGGCTACACCTTC. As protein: CASTLSSTRDLYGYTF.

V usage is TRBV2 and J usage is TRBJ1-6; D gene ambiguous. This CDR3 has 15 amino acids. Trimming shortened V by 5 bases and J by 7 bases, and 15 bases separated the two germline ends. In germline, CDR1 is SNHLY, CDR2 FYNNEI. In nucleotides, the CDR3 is TGTGCCAGCAGTTTCGGAAGAACCAACAATTCACCCCTCCACTTT. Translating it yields CASSFGRTNNSPLHF.

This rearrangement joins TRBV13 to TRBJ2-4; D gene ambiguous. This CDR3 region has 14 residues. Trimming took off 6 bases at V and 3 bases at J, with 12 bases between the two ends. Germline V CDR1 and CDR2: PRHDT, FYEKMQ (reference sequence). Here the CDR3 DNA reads TGTGCCAGCAGTAGTAAGTCGGGCAAAAACATTCAGTACTTC. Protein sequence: CASSSKSGKNIQYF.

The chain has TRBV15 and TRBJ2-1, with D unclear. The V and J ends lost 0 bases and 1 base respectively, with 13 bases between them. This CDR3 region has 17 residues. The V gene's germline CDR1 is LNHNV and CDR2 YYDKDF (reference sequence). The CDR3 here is CATSRDSGPLSYNEQFF. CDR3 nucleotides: TGTGCCACCAGCAGAGATTCAGGACCCTTGTCCTACAATGAGCAGTTCTTC.

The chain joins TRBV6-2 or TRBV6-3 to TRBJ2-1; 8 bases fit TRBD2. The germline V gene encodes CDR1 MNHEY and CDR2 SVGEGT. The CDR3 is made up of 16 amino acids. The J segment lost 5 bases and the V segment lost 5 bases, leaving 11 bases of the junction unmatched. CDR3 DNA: TGTGCCAGCAGTGACCCATTAGCGGGACCGAACAATGAGCAGTTCTTC. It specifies CASSDPLAGPNNEQFF.

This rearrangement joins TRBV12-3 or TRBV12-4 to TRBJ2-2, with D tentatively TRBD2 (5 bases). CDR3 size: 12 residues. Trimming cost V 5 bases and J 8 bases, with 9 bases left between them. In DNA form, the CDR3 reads TGTGCCAGCAGTACTCCGGGGGGGGAGCTGTTTTTT. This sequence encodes CASSTPGGELFF.

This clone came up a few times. For the CDR3, the DNA is TGTGCCAGCAGCGTAGTGGGAGCGGGAACAGATACGCAGTATTTT. Translating it yields CASSVVGAGTDTQYF. The genes are TRBV9 and TRBJ2-3; 7 positions agree with TRBD2. The CDR3 consists of 15 residues. In germline, CDR1 is SGDLS, CDR2 YYNGEE. J lost 3 bases, V lost 0 bases, and 4 bases had no gene match. The complete variable domain, with remaining parts taken from reference TRBV9 and TRBJ2-3, reads DSGVTQTPKHLITATGQRVTLRCSPRSGDLSVYWYQQSLDQGLQFLIQYYNGEERAKGNILERFSAQQFPDLHSELNLSSLELGDSALYFCASSVVGAGTDTQYFGPGTRLTVL.

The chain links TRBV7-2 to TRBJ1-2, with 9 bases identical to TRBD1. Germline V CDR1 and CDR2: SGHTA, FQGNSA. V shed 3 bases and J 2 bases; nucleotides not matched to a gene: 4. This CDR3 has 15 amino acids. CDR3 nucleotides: TGTGCCAGCAGCTTGAGGACAGGGGCGAACTATGGCTACACCTTC. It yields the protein CASSLRTGANYGYTF.

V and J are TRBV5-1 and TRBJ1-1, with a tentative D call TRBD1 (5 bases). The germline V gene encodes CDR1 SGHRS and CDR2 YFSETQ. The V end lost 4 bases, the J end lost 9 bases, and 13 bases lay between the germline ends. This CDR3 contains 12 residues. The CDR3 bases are TGCGCCAGCAGCCTGGCAGGGTCTAAAGCTTTCTTT. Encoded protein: CASSLAGSKAFF.

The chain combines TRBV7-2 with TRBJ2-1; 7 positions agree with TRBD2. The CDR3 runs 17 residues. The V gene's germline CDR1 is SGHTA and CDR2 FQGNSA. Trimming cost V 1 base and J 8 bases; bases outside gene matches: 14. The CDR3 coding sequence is TGTGCCAGCAGCTTAGGCGTCCGGAGCGGGGCCTCGGATGAGCAGTTCTTC. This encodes CASSLGVRSGASDEQFF.

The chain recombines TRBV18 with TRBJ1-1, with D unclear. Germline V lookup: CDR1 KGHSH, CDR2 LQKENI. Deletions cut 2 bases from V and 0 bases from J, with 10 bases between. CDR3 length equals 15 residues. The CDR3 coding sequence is TGTGCCAGCTCACCAGCCGAACTGCTGAACACTGAAGCTTTCTTT. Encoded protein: CASSPAELLNTEAFF.

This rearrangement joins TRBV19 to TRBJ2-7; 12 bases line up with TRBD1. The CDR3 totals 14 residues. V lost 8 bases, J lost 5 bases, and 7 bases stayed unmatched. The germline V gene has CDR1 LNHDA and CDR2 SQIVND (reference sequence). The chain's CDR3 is CASQGDRGLNEQYF. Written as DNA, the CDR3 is TGTGCCAGTCAAGGGGACAGGGGGCTGAACGAGCAGTACTTC.

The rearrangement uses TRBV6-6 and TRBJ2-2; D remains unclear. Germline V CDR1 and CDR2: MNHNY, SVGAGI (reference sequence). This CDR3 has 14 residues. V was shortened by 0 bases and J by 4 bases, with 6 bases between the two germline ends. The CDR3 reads CASSYSEITGELFF. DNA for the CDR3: TGTGCCAGCAGTTACTCCGAAATCACCGGGGAGCTGTTTTTT.

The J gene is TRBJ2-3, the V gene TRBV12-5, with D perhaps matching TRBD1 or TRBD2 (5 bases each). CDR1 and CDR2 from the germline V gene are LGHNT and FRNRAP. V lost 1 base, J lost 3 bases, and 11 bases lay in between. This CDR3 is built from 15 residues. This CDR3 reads CASGLGKGTTDTQYF. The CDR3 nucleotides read TGTGCTAGTGGTTTGGGGAAGGGGACGACAGATACGCAGTATTTT.

CDR3 protein: CASSWDSSGRGDTQYF. DNA for the CDR3: TGTGCCAGCAGCTGGGACTCTAGCGGGAGAGGAGATACGCAGTATTTT. This chain joins TRBV5-4 and TRBJ2-3, with 10 bases aligning to TRBD2. J gave up 5 bases and V 3 bases, and 9 bases lay outside the gene matches. The CDR3 is 16 amino acids. Germline V gene lookup returns CDR1 SGHNT and CDR2 YYREEE (reference sequence).

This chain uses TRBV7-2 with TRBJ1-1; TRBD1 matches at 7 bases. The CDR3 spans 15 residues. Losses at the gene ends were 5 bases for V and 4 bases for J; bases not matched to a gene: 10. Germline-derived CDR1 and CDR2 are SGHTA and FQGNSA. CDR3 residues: CASSIDRQGGTEAFF. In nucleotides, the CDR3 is TGTGCCAGCAGCATAGATCGACAGGGTGGCACTGAAGCTTTCTTT. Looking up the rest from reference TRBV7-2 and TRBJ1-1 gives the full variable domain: GAGVSQSPSNKVTEKGKDVELRCDPISGHTALYWYRQSLGQGLEFLIYFQGNSAPDKSGLPSDRFSAERTGGSVSTLTIQRTQQEDSAVYLCASSIDRQGGTEAFFGQGTRLTVV.

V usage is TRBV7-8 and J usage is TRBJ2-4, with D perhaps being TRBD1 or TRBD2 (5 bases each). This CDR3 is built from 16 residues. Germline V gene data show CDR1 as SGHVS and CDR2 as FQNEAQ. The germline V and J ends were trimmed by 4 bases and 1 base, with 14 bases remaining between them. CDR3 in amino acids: CASSSGPSWAKNIQYF. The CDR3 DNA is TGTGCCAGCAGCTCGGGGCCTTCCTGGGCCAAAAACATTCAGTACTTC.